This passage covers 27 T cell receptor beta chains from one sample sequenced in a study of a mutant IDH1 vaccine in newly diagnosed glioma. Time point here: baseline, week 1 (first vaccination visit). Treatment denoted: pre-vaccination baseline after standard-of-care therapy. The table came from immunoSEQ multiplex PCR; TCRdb's copy has only in-frame clones and leaves some out. The data contain around 15,000 clones, roughly nine tenths of them seen just once; the ten biggest clones take up around 9%. The specimen comprised PBMCs, sampled from a glioma patient treated with radiotherapy, temozolomide or both. All receptors come from a woman aged 40 to 55 with glioma. Some clones in this sample may be carry-over from other donors' samples.

This sequence joins TRBV7-8 and TRBJ1-2; TRBD1 agrees at 8 bases. Germline V gene data show CDR1 as SGHVS and CDR2 as FQNEAQ. Germline trimming cut 5 bases from V and 2 bases from J; bases unmatched to any gene: 4. The CDR3 contains 14 residues. The CDR3 DNA sequence: TGTGCCAGCAGCACCCGACAGGGGAACTATGGCTACACCTTC. It specifies CASSTRQGNYGYTF.

V and J are TRBV14 and TRBJ1-2, with D unresolved. This CDR3 comprises 17 residues. The germline CDR1 and CDR2 sequences are SGHDN and FVKESK. Trimming removed 4 bases at V and 3 bases at J, with 21 bases between. DNA for the CDR3: TGTGCCAGCAGCCTCCCGGCGGTGGCTCCCGGGGACTATGGCTACACCTTC. It is translated as CASSLPAVAPGDYGYTF.

This chain links TRBV7-8 with TRBJ1-5, with D unresolved. V gave up 2 bases and J gave up 0 bases, with 14 bases separating them. CDR3 length equals 17 residues. The germline gives CDR1 SGHVS, CDR2 FQNEAQ. This CDR3 is CASSLKVSADSNQPQHF. CDR3 DNA sequence: TGTGCCAGCAGCTTAAAGGTCTCAGCCGATAGCAATCAGCCCCAGCATTTT.

This chain connects TRBV27 to TRBJ1-6; D is possibly TRBD1 (5 bases). V was trimmed by 4 bases and J by 4 bases, leaving 14 bases between them. From germline, CDR1 is MNHEY and CDR2 SMNVEV (reference sequence). The CDR3 runs to 16 residues. For the CDR3, the DNA is TGTGCCAGCAGTTCGGACACTTCTCCTTATAATTCACCCCTCCACTTT. It yields the protein CASSSDTSPYNSPLHF.

The chain carries TRBV7-9 and TRBJ1-4, with a possible D match to TRBD1 (6 bases). From germline, CDR1 is SEHNR and CDR2 FQNEAQ (reference sequence). V gave up 2 bases and J gave up 5 bases, with 12 bases separating them. The CDR3 loop spans 15 amino acids. The CDR3 spells CASSLSGAGNEKLFF. The CDR3, as DNA: TGTGCCAGCAGCTTATCGGGGGCCGGGAATGAAAAACTGTTTTTT.

The chain joins TRBV9 to TRBJ2-7; a possible D gene is TRBD1 (6 bases). The V end was cut by 2 bases, the J end by 6 bases, with 12 bases between. The germline V gene encodes CDR1 SGDLS and CDR2 YYNGEE. The CDR3 sequence is 13 residues long. The CDR3 DNA follows: TGTGCCAGCAGCGTCCCAGGGGCGAGCGAGCAGTACTTC. This encodes CASSVPGASEQYF.

The chain links TRBV6-5 to TRBJ2-5; maybe TRBD2 (7 bases). The CDR3 contains 16 residues. Between the trimmed V and J ends, which lost 0 bases and 5 bases, there was a span of 16 bases. Germline V lookup: CDR1 MNHEY, CDR2 SVGAGI. The CDR3 loop is CASSYSSGGAEETQYF. In DNA, the CDR3 is TGTGCCAGCAGTTACTCGAGTGGGGGGGCCGAGGAGACCCAGTACTTC.

The chain uses TRBV7-8 and TRBJ2-1; D is unresolved. This CDR3 is 14 amino acids long. The V and J ends lost 8 bases and 6 bases respectively, with 17 bases between them. The germline V gene has CDR1 SGHVS and CDR2 FQNEAQ. In DNA, the CDR3 is TGTGCCAGCTTTGACGTTCGCAGGCTCAATGAGCAGTTCTTC. As protein: CASFDVRRLNEQFF.

The V gene is TRBV28, the J gene TRBJ2-7; TRBD1 might be the D (5 bases). Germline loops: CDR1 MDHEN, CDR2 SYDVKM. V was trimmed by 3 bases and J by 4 bases, leaving 16 bases between them. The CDR3 has 15 amino acids. Here the CDR3 reads CASSFPGKREYEQYF. The DNA of the CDR3 is TGTGCCAGCAGTTTCCCAGGGAAAAGAGAGTACGAGCAGTACTTC.

The chain recombines TRBV27 with TRBJ2-1; 10 nucleotides agree with TRBD2. Germline V gives CDR1 MNHEY, CDR2 SMNVEV (reference sequence). The CDR3 is made up of 15 amino acids. V lost 2 bases and J lost 8; bases outside the gene matches: 6. CDR3 bases: TGTGCCAGCAGTTTAGCCCTAGCGGGAGATCATGAGCAGTTCTTC. Its protein product is CASSLALAGDHEQFF.

CDR3 residues: CASSDVGGEAKNIQYF. CDR3 sequence (DNA): TGTGCCAGCAGTGATGTGGGGGGCGAGGCCAAAAACATTCAGTACTTC. The chain joins TRBV2 to TRBJ2-4, with D perhaps matching TRBD1 or TRBD2 (6 bases each). Germline values: CDR1 SNHLY, CDR2 FYNNEI. This CDR3 comprises 16 residues. V gave up 3 bases and J gave up 1 base, with 13 bases separating them. Looking up the rest from reference TRBV2 and TRBJ2-4 gives the full variable domain: EPEVTQTPSHQVTQMGQEVILRCVPISNHLYFYWYRQILGQKVEFLVSFYNNEISEKSEIFDDQFSVERPDGSNFTLKIRSTKLEDSAMYFCASSDVGGEAKNIQYFGAGTRLSVL.

The chain recombines TRBV27 with TRBJ2-3, with 12 bases identical to TRBD2. The CDR3 is 15 amino acids. V lost 2 bases and J lost 4; bases outside the gene matches: 1. The germline V gene has CDR1 MNHEY and CDR2 SMNVEV (reference sequence). The CDR3 reads CASSLTSGGSDTQYF. The CDR3 DNA sequence: TGTGCCAGCAGTTTAACTAGCGGGGGGTCAGATACGCAGTATTTT.

This clone was detected a few times. The rearrangement joins TRBV7-2 to TRBJ1-1, with D maybe TRBD1 (6 bases). Germline CDR1 is SGHTA and CDR2 is FQGNSA. This CDR3 comprises 13 residues. Between the trimmed V and J ends, which lost 2 bases and 10 bases, there was a span of 14 bases. This CDR3 is CASSLTGGSGAFF. The CDR3 DNA follows: TGTGCCAGCAGCTTAACGGGGGGCTCGGGAGCTTTCTTT.

This clone has a handful of counts. This chain links TRBV30 with TRBJ1-1, with D uncertain. The V and J ends lost 4 bases and 2 bases respectively, with 11 bases between them. The CDR3 is 13 amino acids. The germline CDR1 and CDR2 sequences are GTSNPN and SVGIG (reference sequence). This CDR3 is CAWTGSPNTEAFF. The CDR3 nucleotides are TGTGCCTGGACTGGAAGTCCTAACACTGAAGCTTTCTTT.

This chain joins TRBV7-9 and TRBJ2-3; tentative D call: TRBD1 (5 bases). Trimming left V 5 bases short and J 0 bases short, with 12 bases between. CDR3 size: 15 residues. Germline V CDR1 and CDR2: SEHNR, FQNEAQ (reference sequence). In DNA form, the CDR3 reads TGTGCCAGCAGCCCCCCAGGGTCTAGCACAGATACGCAGTATTTT. Protein: CASSPPGSSTDTQYF.

The chain has TRBV11-2 and TRBJ2-3; D not resolved. There are 12 residues in the CDR3. CDR1 and CDR2 (germline): SGHAT, FQNNGV. Between the trimmed V and J ends, which lost 4 bases and 4 bases, there was a span of 6 bases. The CDR3 here is CASSSLADTQYF. The DNA for the CDR3 is TGTGCCAGCAGCTCCCTAGCAGATACGCAGTATTTT.

This clone was counted a single time. CDR3 in DNA: TGTGCCAGCAGCTTCCCGATTAGCGGGGGTAGCCATGAGCAGTTCTTC. Translation: CASSFPISGGSHEQFF. The rearrangement joins TRBV11-1 to TRBJ2-1, with 9 bases lining up with TRBD2. The junction had 11 bases not matched to a gene; V was cut back by 3 bases and J by 8 bases. In germline, CDR1 is SGHAT, CDR2 FQDESV (reference sequence). The CDR3 loop spans 16 amino acids.

V usage is TRBV7-8 and J usage is TRBJ2-7; D call uncertain. The germline gives CDR1 SGHVS, CDR2 FQNEAQ. V was pared by 2 bases and J by 6 bases, with 5 bases between. This CDR3 is 11 amino acids long. CDR3 nucleotide sequence: TGTGCCAGCAGCTTATCTGCCGAGCAGTACTTC. It encodes CASSLSAEQYF.

V gene TRBV5-8 combines with J gene TRBJ2-5; no clear D. The CDR3 is 14 amino acids. Germline V CDR1 and CDR2: SGHTS, YDEGEE. The V and J ends lost 5 bases and 5 bases respectively, with 16 bases between them. Here the CDR3 DNA reads TGTGCCAGCAGTCCTGGACCCGCAAGGGAGACCCAGTACTTC. Translated: CASSPGPARETQYF.

J is TRBJ1-5 and V is TRBV19; D unresolved. The V end lost 2 bases, the J end lost 4 bases, and 12 bases lay between the germline ends. CDR1 and CDR2 (germline): LNHDA, SQIVND (reference sequence). This CDR3 comprises 15 residues. The CDR3: CASSIRLSGNQPQHF. The CDR3 DNA reads TGTGCCAGTAGTATAAGGTTATCCGGGAATCAGCCCCAGCATTTT.

This clone rates as large. The V call is TRBV27, the J call TRBJ1-5, with D hard to call. Germline V gene lookup returns CDR1 MNHEY and CDR2 SMNVEV (reference sequence). The CDR3 loop spans 14 amino acids. Trimming removed 5 bases from V and 4 bases from J, with 12 bases in between. In DNA form, the CDR3 reads TGTGCCAGCAGTCCTTTGAGGGAAAATCAGCCCCAGCATTTT. It codes for CASSPLRENQPQHF.

The chain recombines TRBV5-1 with TRBJ2-2; D may correspond to TRBD1 or TRBD2 (5 bases each). CDR3 size: 19 residues. CDR1 is SGHRS and CDR2 is YFSETQ in the germline V gene. Deletions cut 3 bases from V and 0 bases from J, with 21 bases between. In DNA, the CDR3 is TGCGCCAGCAGCTCCTGGGGACGGTACTTGGTCGCGAACACCGGGGAGCTGTTTTTT. Its protein product is CASSSWGRYLVANTGELFF.

The chain recombines TRBV19 with TRBJ1-4, with no clear D. The CDR3 runs 13 residues. Germline CDR1 and CDR2: LNHDA and SQIVND (reference sequence). Trimming cost V 5 bases and J 3 bases, with 7 bases left between them. The CDR3 loop reads CASSWAANEKLFF. In DNA, the CDR3 is TGTGCCAGTAGTTGGGCAGCTAATGAAAAACTGTTTTTT. The variable domain in full, completed from reference TRBV19 and TRBJ1-4, reads DGGITQSPKYLFRKEGQNVTLSCEQNLNHDAMYWYRQDPGQGLRLIYYSQIVNDFQKGDIAEGYSVSREKKESFPLTVTSAQKNPTAFYLCASSWAANEKLFFGSGTQLSVL.

The chain links TRBV6-5 to TRBJ2-7; 8 bases are shared with TRBD2. The germline V gene has CDR1 MNHEY and CDR2 SVGAGI. This CDR3 contains 12 residues. The V and J ends lost 4 bases and 9 bases, in that order; junction bases with no gene match: 5. CDR3 in amino acids: CASSFPGGGQYF. The CDR3 DNA reads TGTGCCAGCAGTTTCCCCGGGGGGGGGCAGTACTTC.

The chain has TRBV19 and TRBJ2-1; 10 bases fit TRBD1. The ends lost 4 bases at V and 8 bases at J; junction bases unmatched: 11. CDR1 LNHDA and CDR2 SQIVND come from the germline V gene (reference sequence). The CDR3 consists of 16 residues. The CDR3 DNA sequence: TGTGCCAGTAGTAGCGCGACAGGGGGCGCCCCCGATGAGCAGTTCTTC. Translating it yields CASSSATGGAPDEQFF.

The CDR3 DNA reads TGTGCCAGCAGCTTCAATGGGGGACAGCCGCAGTACTTC. Translating it yields CASSFNGGQPQYF. The chain uses TRBV7-2 and TRBJ2-7; 7 positions agree with TRBD1. This CDR3 is 13 amino acids long. J was trimmed by 9 bases and V by 3 bases; bases with no gene match: 8. Germline-derived CDR1 and CDR2 are SGHTA and FQGNSA.

This sequence joins TRBV19 and TRBJ2-1; no firm D call. The CDR3 spans 15 residues. The germline V gene encodes CDR1 LNHDA and CDR2 SQIVND (reference sequence). Trimming removed 3 bases from V and 0 bases from J, with 9 bases in between. CDR3 sequence (DNA): TGTGCCAGTAGTATGATGATCAGCTCCTACAATGAGCAGTTCTTC. It yields the protein CASSMMISSYNEQFF.